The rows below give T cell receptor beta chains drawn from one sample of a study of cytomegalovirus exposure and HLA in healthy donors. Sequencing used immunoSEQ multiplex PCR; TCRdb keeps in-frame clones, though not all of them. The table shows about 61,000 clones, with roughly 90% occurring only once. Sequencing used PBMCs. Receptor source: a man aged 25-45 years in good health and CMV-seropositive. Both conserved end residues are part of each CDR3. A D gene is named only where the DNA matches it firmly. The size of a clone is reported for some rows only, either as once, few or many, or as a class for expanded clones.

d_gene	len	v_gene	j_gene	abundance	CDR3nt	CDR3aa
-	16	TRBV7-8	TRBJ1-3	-	TGTGCCAGCAGCGTAGCCGGGGGTGGCTCTGGAAACACCATATATTTT	CASSVAGGGSGNTIYF
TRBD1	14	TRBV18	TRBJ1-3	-	TGTGCCAGCTCACCCCAGGGGGCTGGAAACACCATATATTTT	CASSPQGAGNTIYF
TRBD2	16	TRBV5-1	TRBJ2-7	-	TGCGCCAGCAGCCGACTAGCGGGAGAGGGTACCTACGAGCAGTACTTC	CASSRLAGEGTYEQYF
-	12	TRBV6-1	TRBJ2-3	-	TGTGCCAGCAGTTCAGGGGGAGGTACGCAGTATTTT	CASSSGGGTQYF
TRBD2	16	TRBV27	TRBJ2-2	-	TGTGCCAGCAGTTGGACTAGCGGGACCAACACCGGGGAGCTGTTTTTT	CASSWTSGTNTGELFF
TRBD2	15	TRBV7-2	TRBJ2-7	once	TGTGCCAGCAGCGAGAGCGGGAGGGCCTGGTCCGAGCAGTACTTC	CASSESGRAWSEQYF
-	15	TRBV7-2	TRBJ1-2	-	TGTGCCAGCAGCTCCGGACGGGACAACGCCTATGGCTACACCTTC	CASSSGRDNAYGYTF
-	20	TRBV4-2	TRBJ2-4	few	TGTGCCAGCAGCCAAGAAATCTCGGTAGGAACTCTAGCGGCCAAAAACATTCAGTACTTC	CASSQEISVGTLAAKNIQYF
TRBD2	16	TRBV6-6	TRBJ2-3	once	TGTGCCAGCAGTTACCCCACTAGCGGGAGAAGCGATACGCAGTATTTT	CASSYPTSGRSDTQYF
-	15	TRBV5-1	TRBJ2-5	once	TGCGCCAGCAGCCTATCGCTCGAGGGGGAAGAGACCCAGTACTTC	CASSLSLEGEETQYF
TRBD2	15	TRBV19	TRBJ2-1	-	TGTGCCAGTAGTATATCAAGCGGGGTGTACAATGAGCAGTTCTTC	CASSISSGVYNEQFF
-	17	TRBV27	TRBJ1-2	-	TGTGCCAGCAGTTCCTTCGGATCACGCAGGCAAATCTATGGCTACACCTTC	CASSSFGSRRQIYGYTF
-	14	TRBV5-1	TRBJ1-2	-	TGCGCCAGCAGCTTGGGTACGGTTGACTATGGCTACACCTTC	CASSLGTVDYGYTF
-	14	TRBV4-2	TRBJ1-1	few	TGTGCCAGCAGCTTGGACGACAGTGGCACTGAAGCTTTCTTT	CASSLDDSGTEAFF
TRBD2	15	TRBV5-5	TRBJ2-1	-	TGTGCCAGCAGCTTGGGACTAGCGGGAGGGGGTGAGCAGTTCTTC	CASSLGLAGGGEQFF
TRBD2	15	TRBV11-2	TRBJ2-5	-	TGTGCCAGCAGCTTAGTCGTGGCGGGAGGAGAGACCCAGTACTTC	CASSLVVAGGETQYF
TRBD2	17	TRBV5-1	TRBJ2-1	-	TGCGCCAGCAGCTTGACCGTTCTAGCGGGAAGGGGCAATGAGCAGTTCTTC	CASSLTVLAGRGNEQFF
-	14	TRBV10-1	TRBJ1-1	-	TGCGCCAGCAGTGAAAGACAGACGAACACTGAAGCTTTCTTT	CASSERQTNTEAFF
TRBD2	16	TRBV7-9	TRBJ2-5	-	TGTGCCAGCAGCTCCCCGCGGGGGTTCGAGGTGGAGACCCAGTACTTC	CASSSPRGFEVETQYF
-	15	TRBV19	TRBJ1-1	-	TGTGCCAGTAGTGTGATGGACAGATTGAACACTGAAGCTTTCTTT	CASSVMDRLNTEAFF
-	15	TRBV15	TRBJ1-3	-	TGTGCCACCAGCAACGGGTCGTACTCTGGAAACACCATATATTTT	CATSNGSYSGNTIYF
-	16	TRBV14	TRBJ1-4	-	TGTGCCAGCAGCCAGGGGCACAGGGTAGCTAATGAAAAACTGTTTTTT	CASSQGHRVANEKLFF
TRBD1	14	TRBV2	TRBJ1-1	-	TGTGCCAGCAGGGACAGGGGCAAGAACACTGAAGCTTTCTTT	CASRDRGKNTEAFF
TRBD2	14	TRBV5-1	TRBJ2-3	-	TGCGCCAGCAGGTTAGCGGGAGTAGGAGATACGCAGTATTTT	CASRLAGVGDTQYF
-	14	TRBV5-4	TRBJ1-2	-	TGTGCCAGCAGCCCGGTGGGGGGGAACTATGGCTACACCTTC	CASSPVGGNYGYTF
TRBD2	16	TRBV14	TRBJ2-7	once	TGTGCCAGCAGCCAAGTCCCCGGGACTAGAGCAGAGGAGCAGTACTTC	CASSQVPGTRAEEQYF
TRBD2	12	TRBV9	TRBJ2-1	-	TGTGCCAGCGGACTAGCGGTTAATGAGCAGTTCTTC	CASGLAVNEQFF
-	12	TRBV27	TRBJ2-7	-	TGTGCCAGCAGTTCCCGGTCCTACGAGCAGTACTTC	CASSSRSYEQYF